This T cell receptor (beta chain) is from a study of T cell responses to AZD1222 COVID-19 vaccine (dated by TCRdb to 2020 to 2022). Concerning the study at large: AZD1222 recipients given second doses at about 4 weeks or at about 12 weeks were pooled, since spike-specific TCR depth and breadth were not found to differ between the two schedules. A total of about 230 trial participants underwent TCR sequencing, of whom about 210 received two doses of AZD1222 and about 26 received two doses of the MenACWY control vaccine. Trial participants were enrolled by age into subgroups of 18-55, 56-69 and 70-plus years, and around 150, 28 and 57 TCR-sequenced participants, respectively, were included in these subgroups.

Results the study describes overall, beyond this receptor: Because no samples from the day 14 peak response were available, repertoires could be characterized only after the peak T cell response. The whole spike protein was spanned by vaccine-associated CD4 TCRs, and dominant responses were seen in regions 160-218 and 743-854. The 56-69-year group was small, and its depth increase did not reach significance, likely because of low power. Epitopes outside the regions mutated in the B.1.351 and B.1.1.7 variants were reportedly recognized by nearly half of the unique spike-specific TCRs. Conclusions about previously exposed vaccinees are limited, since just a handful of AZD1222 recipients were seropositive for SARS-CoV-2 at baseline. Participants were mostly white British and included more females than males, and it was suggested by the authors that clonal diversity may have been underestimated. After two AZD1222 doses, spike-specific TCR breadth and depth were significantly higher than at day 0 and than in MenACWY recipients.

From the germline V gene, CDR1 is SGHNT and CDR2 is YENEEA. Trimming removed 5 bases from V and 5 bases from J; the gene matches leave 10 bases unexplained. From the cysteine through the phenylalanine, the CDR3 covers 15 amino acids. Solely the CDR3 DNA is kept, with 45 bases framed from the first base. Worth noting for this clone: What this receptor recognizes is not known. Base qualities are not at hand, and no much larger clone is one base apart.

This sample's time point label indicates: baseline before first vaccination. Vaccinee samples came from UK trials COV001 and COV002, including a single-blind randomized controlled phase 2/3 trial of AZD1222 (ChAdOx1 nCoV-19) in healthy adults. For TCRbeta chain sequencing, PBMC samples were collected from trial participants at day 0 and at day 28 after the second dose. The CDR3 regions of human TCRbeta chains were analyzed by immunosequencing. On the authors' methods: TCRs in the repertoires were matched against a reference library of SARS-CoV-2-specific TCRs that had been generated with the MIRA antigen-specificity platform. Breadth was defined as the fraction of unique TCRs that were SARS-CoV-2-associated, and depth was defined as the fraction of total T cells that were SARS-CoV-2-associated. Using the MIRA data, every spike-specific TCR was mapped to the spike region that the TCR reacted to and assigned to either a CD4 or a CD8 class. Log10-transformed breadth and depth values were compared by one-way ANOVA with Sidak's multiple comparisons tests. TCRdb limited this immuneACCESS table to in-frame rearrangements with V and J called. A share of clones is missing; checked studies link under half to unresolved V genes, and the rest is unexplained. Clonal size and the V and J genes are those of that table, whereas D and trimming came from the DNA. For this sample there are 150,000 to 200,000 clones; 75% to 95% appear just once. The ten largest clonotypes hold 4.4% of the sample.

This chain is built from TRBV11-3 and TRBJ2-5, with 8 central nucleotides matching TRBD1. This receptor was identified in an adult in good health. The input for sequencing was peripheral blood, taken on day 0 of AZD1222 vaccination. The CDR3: CASSGQGAYGETQYF. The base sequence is TGTGCCAGCAGCGGGCAGGGGGCATATGGGGAGACCCAGTACTTC. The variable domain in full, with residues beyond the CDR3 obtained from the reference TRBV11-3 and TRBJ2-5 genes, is EAGVVQSPRYKIIEKKQPVAFWCNPISGHNTLYWYLQNLGQGPELLIRYENEEAVDDSQLPKDRFSAERLKGVDSTLKIQPAELGDSAVYLCASSGQGAYGETQYFGPGTRLLVL.